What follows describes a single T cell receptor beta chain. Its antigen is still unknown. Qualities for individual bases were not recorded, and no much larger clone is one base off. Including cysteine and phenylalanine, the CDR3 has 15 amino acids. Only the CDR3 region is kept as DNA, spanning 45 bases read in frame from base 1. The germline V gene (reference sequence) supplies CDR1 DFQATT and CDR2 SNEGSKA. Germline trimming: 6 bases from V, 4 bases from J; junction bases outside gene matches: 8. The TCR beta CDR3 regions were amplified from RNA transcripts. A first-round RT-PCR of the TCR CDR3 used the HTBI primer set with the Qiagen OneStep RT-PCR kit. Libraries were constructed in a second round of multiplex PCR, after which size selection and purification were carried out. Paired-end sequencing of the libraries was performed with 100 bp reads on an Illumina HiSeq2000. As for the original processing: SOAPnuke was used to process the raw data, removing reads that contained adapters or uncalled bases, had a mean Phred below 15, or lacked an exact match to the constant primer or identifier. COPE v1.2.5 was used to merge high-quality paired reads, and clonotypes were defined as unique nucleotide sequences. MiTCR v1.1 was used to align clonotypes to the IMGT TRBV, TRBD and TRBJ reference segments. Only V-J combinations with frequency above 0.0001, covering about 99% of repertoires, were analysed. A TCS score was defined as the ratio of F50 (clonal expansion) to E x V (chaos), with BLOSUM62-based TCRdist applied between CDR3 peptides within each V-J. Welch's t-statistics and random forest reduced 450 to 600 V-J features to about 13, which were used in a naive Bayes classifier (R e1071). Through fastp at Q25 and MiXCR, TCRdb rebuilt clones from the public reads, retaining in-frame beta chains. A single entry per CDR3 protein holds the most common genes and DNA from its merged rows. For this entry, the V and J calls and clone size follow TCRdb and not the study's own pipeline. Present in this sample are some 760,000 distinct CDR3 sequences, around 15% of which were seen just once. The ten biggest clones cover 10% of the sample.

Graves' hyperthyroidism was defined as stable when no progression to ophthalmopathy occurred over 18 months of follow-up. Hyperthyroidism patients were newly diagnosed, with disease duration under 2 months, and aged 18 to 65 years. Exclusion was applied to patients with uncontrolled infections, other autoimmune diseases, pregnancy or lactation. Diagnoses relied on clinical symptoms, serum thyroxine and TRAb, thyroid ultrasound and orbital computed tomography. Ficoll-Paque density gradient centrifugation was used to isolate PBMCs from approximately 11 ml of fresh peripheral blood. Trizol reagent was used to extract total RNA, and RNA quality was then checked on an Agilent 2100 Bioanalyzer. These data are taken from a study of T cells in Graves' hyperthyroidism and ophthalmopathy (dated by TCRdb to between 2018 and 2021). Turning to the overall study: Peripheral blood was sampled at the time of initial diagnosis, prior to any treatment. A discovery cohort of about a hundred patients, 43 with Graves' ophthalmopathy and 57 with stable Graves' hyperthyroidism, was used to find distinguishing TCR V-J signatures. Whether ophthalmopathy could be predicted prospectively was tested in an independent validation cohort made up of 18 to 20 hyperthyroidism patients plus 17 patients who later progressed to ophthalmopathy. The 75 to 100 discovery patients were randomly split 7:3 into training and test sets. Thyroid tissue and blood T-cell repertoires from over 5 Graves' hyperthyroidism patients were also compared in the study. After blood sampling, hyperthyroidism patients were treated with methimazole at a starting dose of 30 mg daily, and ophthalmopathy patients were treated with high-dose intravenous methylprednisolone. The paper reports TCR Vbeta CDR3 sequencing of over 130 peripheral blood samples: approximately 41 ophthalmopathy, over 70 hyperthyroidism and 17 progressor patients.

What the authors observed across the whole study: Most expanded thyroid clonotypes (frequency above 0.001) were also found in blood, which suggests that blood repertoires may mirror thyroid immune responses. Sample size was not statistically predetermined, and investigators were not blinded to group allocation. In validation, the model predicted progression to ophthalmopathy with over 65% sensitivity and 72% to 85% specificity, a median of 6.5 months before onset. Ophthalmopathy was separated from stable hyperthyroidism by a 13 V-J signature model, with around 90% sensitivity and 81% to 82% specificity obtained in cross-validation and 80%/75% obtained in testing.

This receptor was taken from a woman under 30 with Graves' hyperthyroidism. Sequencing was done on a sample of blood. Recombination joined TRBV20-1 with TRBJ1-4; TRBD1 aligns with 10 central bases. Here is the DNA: TGCAGTGCAAGGACAGGGGGTCTTGGTAATGAAAAACTGTTTTTT. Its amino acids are CSARTGGLGNEKLFF.